This is a list of T cell receptor beta chains from one sample in a study of regulatory T cells in long-lasting Graves disease. TCRdb used MiXCR to reprocess the multiplex PCR reads, holding one entry per CDR3 protein. The sample gives around 450,000 distinct CDR3 sequences, roughly 17% of which show up once; 9.5% to 15% is in the top ten. These data also formed part of another study, on T cells in Graves' hyperthyroidism and ophthalmopathy.

The material sequenced was peripheral blood mononuclear cells (PBMCs), taken at new diagnosis, from a patient treated with antithyroid drugs. These receptors all stem from a man in his forties with Graves disease. CDR3s include the opening cysteine and the closing phenylalanine or tryptophan. A D gene is named only where the DNA matches it firmly. The size of a clone is reported for some rows only, either as once, few or many, or as a class for expanded clones.

size	D	V	J	DNA	CDR3
many	TRBD2	TRBV20-1	TRBJ2-1	TGCAGTGCTAGAGTGCGGGAGGTAAACAATGAGCAGTTCTTC	CSARVREVNNEQFF
many	TRBD1	TRBV5-6	TRBJ1-1	TGTGCCAGCAGCTTCCGGGACAGCCAACGGGCTTTCTTT	CASSFRDSQRAFF
many	.	TRBV7-9	TRBJ2-3	TGTGCCAGCAGCCTCTTACAAGATACGCAGTATTTT	CASSLLQDTQYF
.	TRBD1	TRBV6-1	TRBJ2-7	TGTGCCAGCAGTCCAACACGACAGGGCAGCGAGCAGTACTTC	CASSPTRQGSEQYF
.	.	TRBV20-1	TRBJ2-1	TGCAGTGCTAGAGATCATACCGTCGTGGGGAAGGAGCAGTTCTTC	CSARDHTVVGKEQFF
.	.	TRBV7-3	TRBJ2-2	TGTGCCAGCCGCTTCGGCCTGACCGGGGAGCTGTTTTTT	CASRFGLTGELFF
.	TRBD2	TRBV7-6	TRBJ2-7	TGTGCCAGCAGCCCCGGGTCTAGCGGGAGTTACGAGCAGTACTTC	CASSPGSSGSYEQYF
many	TRBD1	TRBV28	TRBJ1-2	TGTGCCAGCAGCCGACAGGGAACGAACTATGGCTACACCTTC	CASSRQGTNYGYTF
many	.	TRBV12-3/TRBV12-4	TRBJ2-3	TGTGCCAGCGGATCACTGGGGCCAGATACGCAGTATTTT	CASGSLGPDTQYF
many	TRBD1	TRBV28	TRBJ2-5	TGTGCCAGCAGTTCGCGAGACAGGGGTGAGGAGACCCAGTACTTC	CASSSRDRGEETQYF
many	TRBD2	TRBV10-3	TRBJ2-2	TGTGCCATCAGTGAGCCACTAGCGGGAGGAACCGGGGAGCTGTTTTTT	CAISEPLAGGTGELFF
.	.	TRBV4-2	TRBJ1-6	TGTGCCAGCAGCCAAGAGGCTCAAAATTCACCCCTCCACTTT	CASSQEAQNSPLHF
many	TRBD2	TRBV2	TRBJ2-1	TGTGCCAGCAGTGAAGCGCTGGTAGCGGGGTACAATGAGCAGTTCTTC	CASSEALVAGYNEQFF
many	.	TRBV30	TRBJ1-5	TGTGCCTGGTCTAGCGGGACCCACAATCAGCCCCAGCATTTT	CAWSSGTHNQPQHF
few	TRBD2	TRBV20-1	TRBJ2-7	TGCAGTGCTAGAGATATGGTAGCGGGAGAATTGTACGAGCAGTACTTC	CSARDMVAGELYEQYF
.	TRBD2	TRBV3-1	TRBJ2-7	TGTGCCAGCAGCCCAGGGGCTAGCGGGACTAGGTACGAGCAGTACTTC	CASSPGASGTRYEQYF
.	.	TRBV5-1	TRBJ1-1	TGCGCCAGCGGCTCAGGGGCGCCCGTAAATGAAGCTTTCTTT	CASGSGAPVNEAFF
.	TRBD2	TRBV7-3	TRBJ2-7	TGTGCCAGCATGTCCGAAGCGGGAGACTGGTCCTACGAGCAGTACTTC	CASMSEAGDWSYEQYF
.	.	TRBV5-6	TRBJ1-1	TGTGCCAGCAGCTTCCGGGAGAATCTAGGTATACAGGCTTTCTTT	CASSFRENLGIQAFF
few	TRBD2	TRBV5-4	TRBJ2-3	TGTGCCAGCAGCCCCGCTAGTCGGACTAGCGGAAGCACAGATACGCAGTATTTT	CASSPASRTSGSTDTQYF
few	.	TRBV20-1	TRBJ2-5	TGCAGTGCTAGTCCGGGATGGAATGCGGAGACCCAGTACTTC	CSASPGWNAETQYF
.	.	TRBV27	TRBJ1-2	TGTGCCAGCGGGTACAGGGCTGGCTATGGCTACACCTTC	CASGYRAGYGYTF
.	.	TRBV11-2	TRBJ2-3	TGTGCCAGCAGCCCCCCTTGGGGGGAGCCCCACACAGATACGCAGTATTTT	CASSPPWGEPHTDTQYF
.	.	TRBV6-5	TRBJ2-5	TGTGCCAGCAGTTCCAGGGGAAACCAAGAGACCCAGTACTTC	CASSSRGNQETQYF
.	TRBD1	TRBV24-1	TRBJ2-1	TGTGCCACCAGTGATGTCCAGGGGGCGCGGGATGAGCAGTTCTTC	CATSDVQGARDEQFF
few	.	TRBV19	TRBJ2-6	TGTGCCAGTATCGACGAGAGAGGCCCTGGGGCCAACGTCCTGACTTTC	CASIDERGPGANVLTF
many	.	TRBV5-1	TRBJ2-7	TGCGCCAGCAGCTTGAGAGGGGCCGACTACGAGCAGTACTTC	CASSLRGADYEQYF
many	.	TRBV7-8	TRBJ2-2	TGTGCCAGCAGCCTTCCGGACGGGATGAACACCGGGGAGCTGTTTTTT	CASSLPDGMNTGELFF
.	.	TRBV20-1	TRBJ2-1	TGCAGTGCTAGAGATTTTTCGAGCTCCTACAATGAGCAGTTCTTC	CSARDFSSSYNEQFF
many	.	TRBV3-1	TRBJ2-2	TGTGCCAGCAGCTCGGGACTCCCAAGACCCGGGGAGCTGTTTTTT	CASSSGLPRPGELFF
many	.	TRBV5-1	TRBJ2-7	TGCGCCAGCAGCTTGTTGGCTAGAGGGGAAGAGCAGTACTTC	CASSLLARGEEQYF
many	.	TRBV7-3	TRBJ2-7	TGTGCCAGCAGCCTCGGGGACTCCTACGAGCAGTACTTC	CASSLGDSYEQYF
few	TRBD1	TRBV29-1	TRBJ2-3	TGCAGCGTTATAAGGACAGGGCCGGGGGCGCAGTATTTT	CSVIRTGPGAQYF
many	.	TRBV5-1	TRBJ1-2	TGCGCCAGCAGCGACCTCGGGCGGCATGGCTACACCTTC	CASSDLGRHGYTF
few	TRBD2	TRBV20-1	TRBJ2-1	TGCAGCACCCTAGCGGGAGGGTGGAATGAGCAGTTCTTC	CSTLAGGWNEQFF
few	TRBD1	TRBV28	TRBJ2-2	TGTGCCAGCAGTCGTCCCGGGACAGGGGGCACAGGGGAGCTGTTTTTT	CASSRPGTGGTGELFF
.	.	TRBV19	TRBJ2-3	TGTGCCAGTAGTATTGGGTTGGCAGATACGCAGTATTTT	CASSIGLADTQYF
many	.	TRBV5-1	TRBJ2-3	TGCGCCAGCAGCTTGGGTACAGGGAGCCATACGCAGTATTTT	CASSLGTGSHTQYF
.	.	TRBV29-1	TRBJ2-1	TGCAGCGGCGAAAAAAAATATGAGCAGTTCTTC	CSGEKKYEQFF
many	TRBD2	TRBV10-1	TRBJ2-7	TGCGCCAGCAGTGTAGCGGGAGTAGGTGGCGAGCAGTACTTC	CASSVAGVGGEQYF
many	.	TRBV28	TRBJ2-7	TGTGCCAGCAGTCGACCCATCCCCGGGTACGAGCAGTACTTC	CASSRPIPGYEQYF
few	.	TRBV20-1	TRBJ1-2	TGCAGTGCTTTAGGGACGACATCGGGCTATGGCTACACCTTC	CSALGTTSGYGYTF
many	.	TRBV2	TRBJ1-2	TGTGCCAGCAGTGAAGAGGGAAGACCCACAATATGGAGCTACACCTTC	CASSEEGRPTIWSYTF
many	TRBD2	TRBV2	TRBJ2-4	TGTGCCAGCAGTCCAATGAGACTAGCGGGCCTGGGTACGGCCAAAAACATTCAGTACTTC	CASSPMRLAGLGTAKNIQYF
many	TRBD2	TRBV3-1	TRBJ2-7	TGTGCCAGCAGCTTTCCGGGACTATTAGAGCAGTACTTC	CASSFPGLLEQYF
.	.	TRBV3-1	TRBJ1-2	TGTGCCAGCAGCCAAGTCGGGCTGGGGGGCTACACCTTC	CASSQVGLGGYTF
.	TRBD1	TRBV5-6	TRBJ1-5	TGTGCCAGCAGTCGCCGGAACAGGGGGAACTATCAGCCCCAGCATTTT	CASSRRNRGNYQPQHF
many	TRBD2	TRBV7-2	TRBJ2-1	TGTGCCAGCAGCTTAAGGGGGACTAGCGTGTACAATGAGCAGTTCTTC	CASSLRGTSVYNEQFF
many	.	TRBV24-1	TRBJ2-2	TGTGCCACCAGTGACCGGCCCGGGGAGCTGTTTTTT	CATSDRPGELFF
few	TRBD2	TRBV7-3	TRBJ2-1	TGTGCCAGCAGCTGGACTAGCGGGAGCTATAATGAGCAGTTCTTC	CASSWTSGSYNEQFF
many	.	TRBV11-3	TRBJ2-1	TGTGCCAGCAGCTTCCGAGTCTACAATGAGCAGTTCTTC	CASSFRVYNEQFF
.	TRBD2	TRBV6-1	TRBJ2-7	TGTGCCAGCAGTGAAGCGCCCCGGGGGGGGGGAATTACCTACGAGCAGTACTTC	CASSEAPRGGGITYEQYF